This entry is about one T cell receptor (beta chain). Its antigen remains undetermined. The input lacks base qualities; no much larger clone sits a single base away. PBMCs were isolated by density centrifugation and stained for CD3, CD4 and CD8, after which CD4+ and CD8+ T cells were sorted on a FACSAria. Scalp biopsies and blood samples were obtained from unaffected controls. Library preparation was by the immunoSEQ multiplex PCR assay. To provide template for TCR sequencing, every sample had RNA extracted and reverse transcribed into cDNA. SuperScript III was used to make first-strand cDNA, primed with a 2:1 mix of oligo-dT and random hexamers. A synthetic immune receptor repertoire was used to gauge amplification bias, and whatever bias remained was removed computationally. Turning to the authors' computational methods: Raw reads were preprocessed to remove errors, and CDR3 was defined according to IMGT conventions as the region from the conserved cysteine to phenylalanine. Clonality was computed as 1 minus the Shannon entropy, with the entropy normalized by log2 of the number of productive unique TCRs. Whether each scalp clone was CD4 or CD8 was inferred by checking scalp TCRbeta sequences against the CD4 and CD8 repertoires from sorted blood. TCRdb provides this immuneACCESS table in a form limited to in-frame rearrangements. Some clones are lacking; in checked studies, under half of them reflect an unresolved V gene, and why the rest are absent is not known. Clonal size and the V and J genes are those of that table, whereas D and trimming came from the DNA. This sample gives over 150,000 clones in total; approximately 53% of them show up just once. The ten largest account for roughly 5.3% of the sample.

This entry belongs to a study of CD8+ T cells in alopecia areata (dated by TCRdb to 2017 to 2018). Regarding the study in general: The study used high-throughput TCRbeta sequencing to examine T cell clonal expansion in alopecia areata, in both the C3H/HeJ mouse model and human patients. In humans, TCRbeta sequencing was performed on scalp tissue and on sorted CD4+ and CD8+ peripheral blood T cells from healthy controls and from patients with patchy or totalis/universalis alopecia areata. Scalp clonality was compared across normal scalp (n=4), patchy alopecia areata scalp (n=8), and alopecia totalis/universalis scalp (n=8). The RNA source kit depended on sample type: the PAXgene miRNA kit for fixed scalp, the miRNeasy kit for PBMCs, and the RNeasy kit for mouse skin. TCRbeta CDR3 regions were amplified by immunoSEQ multiplex PCR using 35 Vbeta forward and 13 Jbeta reverse primers. General conclusions and limits of the study: Scalp TCR repertoire analysis is complicated because resident alphabeta T cells in normal human skin are also sequenced, whereas mouse skin is dominated by gammadelta T cells. Compared with normal scalp, lesional scalp had higher clonality and more expanded CD8+ clones, particularly in alopecia totalis/universalis, a pattern that suggests antigenic drive. TCR sequences shared between patients were less clear than in mice, possibly partly because of HLA diversity in the patient population.

The germline V gene supplies CDR1 SQVTM and CDR2 ANQGSEA. Trimming costs V 7 bases and J 0 bases, and their ends lie 10 bases apart. The CDR3 has 13 amino acids, counting the end cysteine and phenylalanine. The entry retains the CDR3 DNA only, 39 bases that are in frame from base 1. The receptor was isolated from a human donor in good health. The chain is assembled from TRBV29-1 and TRBJ2-1; the D segment could be TRBD1, given 6 matching bases. The sequencing input was CD8+ T cells sorted from blood. CDR3 sequence: CSDRVRSYNEQFF. The DNA is as follows: TGCAGCGACAGGGTCCGCTCCTACAATGAGCAGTTCTTC.